A single sample is the source of the 5 T cell receptor beta chains below, sequenced in a study of blood T cells in healthy people across ages (dated by TCRdb to 2013 to 2016). The library was prepared using 5' RACE. TCRdb lists the instrument as Illumina HiSeq 2500. A second PCR of roughly 7 to 12 cycles was performed with a sample-barcoded 5' primer and a J-beta primer mix. TCRdb cleaned the public reads at Q25 with fastp, built clones with MiXCR and kept in-frame beta chains. Merged by CDR3 protein, the rows form single entries marked with the most common genes and DNA. The sample has about 1.8 million distinct CDR3 sequences on record, roughly 50% of them singletons. Over 2% of the sample is taken by the ten largest. Input material: blood. The origin of the receptors is a woman aged 35 to 49 in good health.

On this clonotype itself: The germline gene is not matched at one end of the junction; a read error may be the cause. The V gene is TRBV7-2, the J gene TRBJ2-1; TRBD2 agrees at 7 bases. CDR1 and CDR2 from the germline V gene are SGHTA and FQGNSA. This CDR3 is 15 amino acids long. CDR3 amino acids: CASSASGGGYKEQFF. The CDR3 region has the DNA TGTGCCAGCAGCGCGTCGGGGGGAGGTTACAAGGAGCAGTTCTTC. Full variable domain (outside the CDR3, taken from reference TRBV7-2 and TRBJ2-1): GAGVSQSPSNKVTEKGKDVELRCDPISGHTALYWYRQSLGQGLEFLIYFQGNSAPDKSGLPSDRFSAERTGGSVSTLTIQRTQQEDSAVYLCASSASGGGYKEQFFGPGTRLTVL.

This clonotype has only a few counts. Here the CDR3 DNA reads TGTGCCAGGGGACAGGACGAGCAGTTCTTC. Translation: CARGQDEQFF. This chain uses TRBV2 with TRBJ2-1; 8 bases match TRBD1. V trimming: 9 bases; J trimming: 10 bases; junction bases outside the gene matches: 2. CDR1 SNHLY and CDR2 FYNNEI come from the germline V gene. The CDR3 covers 10 residues.

The chain combines TRBV28 with TRBJ2-1; 7 bases align to TRBD2. The DNA end lines up better with TRBJ2-7; the J call may be wrong. Germline loops: CDR1 MDHEN, CDR2 SYDVKM. CDR3 length: 17 amino acids. The CDR3 reads CASSPPGSGSLSDEQYF. CDR3 coding DNA: TGTGCCAGCAGTCCGCCGGGTAGCGGGTCCCTTAGCGATGAGCAGTACTTC.

Note on this clonotype: One end of the junction fails to match germline, which may point to a read error. CDR3 in DNA: TGTGCCAGCAGCTTGGCAAGGGATGAGCGGTTCTTC. Its protein product is CASSLARDERFF. This sequence joins TRBV5-6 and TRBJ2-1; D is undetermined. Germline V gene sequence: CDR1 SGHDT, CDR2 YYEEEE. The CDR3 has 12 residues.

The chain combines TRBV7-9 with TRBJ1-1; TRBD1 is a possible D gene (5 bases). V was clipped by 5 bases and J by 6 bases, with 13 bases between them. CDR1 is SEHNR and CDR2 is FQNEAQ in the germline V gene (reference sequence). The CDR3 length is 13 residues. The CDR3 DNA follows: TGTGCCAGCAGCCGAGAGGGGACCCCTGAAGCTTTCTTT. Translation: CASSREGTPEAFF.